The 30 T cell receptor beta chains below come from one sample, sequenced in a study of T cells after yellow fever vaccination. TCRdb passed the 5' RACE reads through MiXCR, listing each CDR3 protein once. The sample lists 29,000 or so distinct CDR3 sequences, around 4.6% occurring once. The material was CD8+ T cells sorted from PBMCs, obtained 10 days after the yellow fever booster vaccination. The receptors come from a young man who received the YFV17D yellow fever vaccine.

This clonotype has at least ten counts. This sequence joins TRBV20-1 and TRBJ2-5; a possible D gene is TRBD2 (7 bases). V lost 3 bases and J 5 bases, leaving 19 bases between the germline ends. The CDR3 runs 15 residues. The germline V gene has CDR1 DFQATT and CDR2 SNEGSKA (reference sequence). The CDR3 sequence is CSASLGGRRRETQYF. The CDR3 region has the DNA TGCAGTGCTAGTCTGGGGGGGCGGAGAAGGGAGACCCAGTACTTC.

This clonotype was detected many times. The V and J genes are TRBV4-3 and TRBJ2-3; 13 positions agree with TRBD2. V lost 6 bases and J lost 2; bases outside the gene matches: 8. Germline loops: CDR1 LGHNA, CDR2 YSLEER. There are 17 residues in the CDR3. CDR3 sequence reads: CASSRGGLAGNTDTQYF. Here the CDR3 DNA reads TGCGCCAGCAGTCGGGGGGGACTAGCGGGAAACACAGATACGCAGTATTTT.

This clonotype showed up many times. The J gene is TRBJ2-5, the V gene TRBV15; D not certain. The CDR3 contains 14 residues. Deletions cut 5 bases from V and 3 bases from J, with 13 bases between. CDR1 is LNHNV and CDR2 is YYDKDF in the germline V gene (reference sequence). In nucleotides, the CDR3 is TGTGCCACCAGCTCCGACGCTTGGGAAGAGACCCAGTACTTC. This translates into CATSSDAWEETQYF. Based on the CDR3 plus reference TRBV15 and TRBJ2-5, the full variable domain is DAMVIQNPRYQVTQFGKPVTLSCSQTLNHNVMYWYQQKSSQAPKLLFHYYDKDFNNEADTPDNFQSRRPNTSFCFLDIRSPGLGDTAMYLCATSSDAWEETQYFGPGTRLLVL.

This clonotype was observed many times. The chain employs TRBV24-1 and TRBJ2-7; 7 nucleotides agree with TRBD1. CDR1 and CDR2 from the germline V gene are KGHDR and SFDVKD. This CDR3 region has 14 residues. The V and J ends lost 6 bases and 2 bases, in that order; junction bases with no gene match: 6. CDR3 nucleotides: TGTGCCACCAGTTCCCGGACAGGAACCTACGAGCAGTACTTC. Its protein product is CATSSRTGTYEQYF.

This clonotype was seen many times. This chain links TRBV28 with TRBJ2-3, with 13 bases matching TRBD2. Germline V gene sequence: CDR1 MDHEN, CDR2 SYDVKM. The CDR3 is 18 residues long. Losses at the gene ends were 2 bases for V and 2 bases for J; bases not matched to a gene: 7. CDR3 nucleotides: TGTGCCAGCAGTTTACAGAGACTAGCGGGAGGTCACACAGATACGCAGTATTTT. It specifies CASSLQRLAGGHTDTQYF.

The table lists this clonotype with many counts. This chain links TRBV4-3 with TRBJ2-3, with D possibly called TRBD1 or TRBD2 (5 bases each). The V end lost 0 bases, the J end lost 4 bases, and 20 bases lay between the germline ends. Germline V lookup: CDR1 LGHNA, CDR2 YSLEER. The CDR3 runs to 18 residues. Here the CDR3 reads CASSQEPGPTLGADTQYF. Here the CDR3 DNA reads TGCGCCAGCAGCCAAGAACCAGGCCCGACTTTGGGGGCAGATACGCAGTATTTT.

Many counts were recorded for this clonotype. The V call is TRBV7-8, the J call TRBJ2-2, with a tentative D call TRBD1 (5 bases). The CDR3 runs 15 residues. CDR1 is SGHVS, CDR2 FQNEAQ, per germline. The V gene lost 7 bases and the J gene lost 4 bases, with 16 bases spanning the gap. The CDR3 loop reads CASTRASLSTGELFF. CDR3 in DNA: TGTGCCAGCACCAGGGCTTCTCTGAGCACCGGGGAGCTGTTTTTT.

The chain recombines TRBV12-3 or TRBV12-4 with TRBJ2-5, with a tentative D call TRBD2 (5 bases). This CDR3 has 17 residues. Trimming stripped 4 bases from V and 5 bases from J, with 23 bases between. CDR3 sequence reads: CASSSLLALMGGETQYF. The CDR3 DNA sequence: TGTGCCAGCAGTTCCTTACTCGCGCTCATGGGCGGGGAGACCCAGTACTTC.

This clonotype was counted many times. The chain carries TRBV6-2 or TRBV6-3 and TRBJ2-5, with D possibly matching TRBD2 (6 bases). From germline, CDR1 is MNHEY and CDR2 SVGEGT. V lost 0 bases and J lost 1, with 12 bases in between. This CDR3 has 16 residues. For the CDR3, the DNA is TGTGCCAGCAGTTACTCGAGGAGGGAAGCCCAAGAGACCCAGTACTTC. Amino acids: CASSYSRREAQETQYF.

This clonotype was detected ten times or more. The rearrangement joins TRBV2 to TRBJ2-7; possibly TRBD2 for D (7 bases). Germline V lookup: CDR1 SNHLY, CDR2 FYNNEI. Trimming removed 7 bases at V and 2 bases at J, with 18 bases between. The CDR3 runs to 15 residues. CDR3 in amino acids: CASTPLGGETYEQYF. The CDR3 nucleotides are TGTGCCAGCACCCCGCTAGGGGGGGAAACCTACGAGCAGTACTTC.

J is TRBJ1-2 and V is TRBV6-2 or TRBV6-3; perhaps TRBD1 as D (5 bases). The germline V gene has CDR1 MNHEY and CDR2 SVGEGT. This CDR3 spans 13 amino acids. V was pared by 7 bases and J by 8 bases, with 17 bases between. The CDR3 is CASTPGLSRGYTF. CDR3 sequence (DNA): TGTGCCAGCACTCCGGGACTTAGTAGGGGCTACACCTTC.

This clonotype showed up many times. V gene TRBV5-4 combines with J gene TRBJ2-7; D gene unclear. The germline V and J ends were trimmed by 0 bases and 0 bases, with 4 bases remaining between them. CDR1 SGHNT and CDR2 YYREEE come from the germline V gene (reference sequence). The CDR3 contains 13 residues. The CDR3 sequence: CASSLGHSYEQYF. The CDR3 bases are TGTGCCAGCAGCTTGGGCCACTCCTACGAGCAGTACTTC.

This clonotype was seen many times. The rearrangement links TRBV27 to TRBJ2-1; 10 nucleotides line up with TRBD2. Germline lookup yields CDR1 MNHEY and CDR2 SMNVEV (reference sequence). The CDR3 runs 15 residues. Unmatched junction bases numbered 6, after V lost 5 bases and J lost 5 bases. The CDR3 DNA is TGTGCCAGCAGTACCGGACTAGCGGATAACAATGAGCAGTTCTTC. Its translation is CASSTGLADNNEQFF.

This clonotype was picked up many times. V and J are TRBV27 and TRBJ1-5, with D maybe TRBD1 (5 bases). Germline values: CDR1 MNHEY, CDR2 SMNVEV (reference sequence). The V and J ends lost 0 bases and 7 bases respectively, with 13 bases between them. This CDR3 has 15 residues. The CDR3 protein is CASSLSGQGRQPQHF. Written as DNA, the CDR3 is TGTGCCAGCAGTTTATCTGGCCAGGGCCGACAGCCCCAGCATTTT.

In its sample, this clonotype was seen many times. The chain couples TRBV29-1 to TRBJ2-1, with D unclear. With 3 bases removed from V and 6 bases from J, the gap between germline ends came to 9 bases. Per germline, CDR1 SQVTM and CDR2 ANQGSEA. This CDR3 is 12 amino acids long. CDR3 DNA sequence: TGCAGCGTTGAGTTAGACATCAATGAGCAGTTCTTC. Its translation is CSVELDINEQFF.

In regard to this clonotype: A read error may explain this, as a much larger clone is one base away. The chain employs TRBV2 and TRBJ2-3, with D unresolved. The CDR3 is 12 residues long. Trimming cost V 7 bases and J 3 bases, with 8 bases left between them. Germline-derived CDR1 and CDR2 are SNHLY and FYNNEI. CDR3 sequence: CASMCGTDTQYF. CDR3 coding DNA: TGTGCCAGCATGTGCGGTACAGATACGCAGTATTTT.

The chain couples TRBV7-9 to TRBJ2-3; D gene uncertain. The V and J ends lost 6 bases and 0 bases respectively, with 13 bases between them. The germline V gene has CDR1 SEHNR and CDR2 FQNEAQ (reference sequence). This CDR3 spans 15 amino acids. The DNA of the CDR3 is TGTGCCAGCAGTTACTCGGGCGAGAGCACAGATACGCAGTATTTT. It translates to CASSYSGESTDTQYF.

The V gene is TRBV7-2, the J gene TRBJ2-5; 8 bases are shared with TRBD2. CDR3 length equals 15 residues. From germline, CDR1 is SGHTA and CDR2 FQGNSA. The V and J ends lost 1 base and 0 bases, in that order; junction bases with no gene match: 1. The CDR3 DNA reads as TGTGCCAGCAGCTTAGTACTAGCGGACCAAGAGACCCAGTACTTC. Protein: CASSLVLADQETQYF. Variable domain in full (rest from reference TRBV7-2 and TRBJ2-5): GAGVSQSPSNKVTEKGKDVELRCDPISGHTALYWYRQSLGQGLEFLIYFQGNSAPDKSGLPSDRFSAERTGGSVSTLTIQRTQQEDSAVYLCASSLVLADQETQYFGPGTRLLVL.

Comment on this clonotype: Mismatch with germline at one junction end may stem from a read error. CDR3 sequence: CASSLFPRGLDF. The CDR3 DNA sequence: TGTGCCAGCAGTTTATTCCCCAGGGGGCTTGACTTC. The chain has TRBV28 and TRBJ2-7, with TRBD1 identical over 8 bases. From germline, CDR1 is MDHEN and CDR2 SYDVKM. The CDR3 covers 12 residues.

This clonotype was detected ten times or more. The chain uses TRBV7-7 and TRBJ2-1; tentative D call: TRBD2 (6 bases). The CDR3 spans 13 residues. Trimming cost V 4 bases and J 10 bases, with 14 bases left between them. CDR1 is SSHAT, CDR2 FNYEAQ, per germline (reference sequence). For the CDR3, the DNA is TGTGCCAGCAGCTCGACTAGATTGGAGGAGCAGTTCTTC. Amino acid sequence: CASSSTRLEEQFF.

This clonotype has ten or more counts. The genes are TRBV24-1 and TRBJ1-2; no definite D call. CDR1 is KGHDR and CDR2 is SFDVKD in the germline V gene. The V and J ends lost 4 bases and 4 bases respectively, with 15 bases between them. The CDR3 extends over 15 amino acids. The chain's CDR3 is CATSEGRTERYGYTF. In nucleotides, the CDR3 is TGTGCCACCAGTGAGGGAAGGACGGAACGCTATGGCTACACCTTC.

This clonotype showed up many times. The genes are TRBV10-3 and TRBJ2-1; 10 bases fit TRBD2. Germline CDR1 is ENHRY and CDR2 is SYGVKD. The trim removed 5 bases at V and 5 bases at J, leaving 12 bases unmatched. This CDR3 is 17 amino acids long. CDR3 sequence reads: CAISTPTSGPTHNEQFF. DNA for the CDR3: TGTGCCATCAGTACCCCGACTAGCGGGCCCACCCACAATGAGCAGTTCTTC.

The V gene is TRBV11-2, the J gene TRBJ2-1; TRBD1 matches at 7 bases. The CDR3 runs 14 residues. The junction had 11 bases not matched to a gene; V was cut back by 8 bases and J by 7 bases. In germline, CDR1 is SGHAT, CDR2 FQNNGV. The CDR3 loop is CASVEKGQMNEQFF. In nucleotides, the CDR3 is TGTGCCAGCGTAGAAAAGGGACAGATGAATGAGCAGTTCTTC.

This clonotype was seen many times. This chain joins TRBV4-2 and TRBJ2-7, with D perhaps TRBD2 (5 bases). Germline CDR1 and CDR2: LGHNA and YNFKEQ. Trimming took off 8 bases at V and 5 bases at J, with 10 bases between the two ends. The CDR3 loop spans 11 amino acids. The CDR3 is CASGGGDEQYF. In nucleotides, the CDR3 is TGTGCCAGCGGCGGAGGAGACGAGCAGTACTTC.

At least ten counts were recorded for this clonotype. The V gene is TRBV7-7, the J gene TRBJ1-5, with no clear D. This CDR3 region has 16 residues. V gave up 1 base and J gave up 0 bases, with 10 bases separating them. Germline loops: CDR1 SSHAT, CDR2 FNYEAQ (reference sequence). The CDR3: CASSLGRLNSNQPQHF. The CDR3 DNA reads TGTGCCAGCAGCTTAGGGAGACTGAATAGCAATCAGCCCCAGCATTTT.

This clonotype was observed many times. The rearrangement links TRBV5-1 to TRBJ2-1; the match to TRBD2 covers 8 bases. Germline V gene data show CDR1 as SGHRS and CDR2 as YFSETQ. Losses at the gene ends were 1 base for V and 8 bases for J; bases not matched to a gene: 8. The CDR3 runs 15 residues. The CDR3 bases are TGCGCCAGCAGCTTGTGGGCGAGCGGGAGTGATGAGCAGTTCTTC. Translation gives CASSLWASGSDEQFF.

At least ten counts were recorded for this clonotype. The chain uses TRBV6-5 and TRBJ2-7, with D perhaps matching TRBD1 (5 bases). Trimming cost V 2 bases and J 5 bases, with 13 bases left between them. The V gene's germline CDR1 is MNHEY and CDR2 SVGAGI. CDR3 length: 14 amino acids. CDR3 DNA sequence: TGTGCCAGCAGTTACGGGCAGGGAAACCACGAGCAGTACTTC. Translated: CASSYGQGNHEQYF.

This clonotype has at least ten counts. This chain joins TRBV7-8 and TRBJ2-1; D unresolved. V was shortened by 4 bases and J by 7 bases, with 5 bases between the two germline ends. The germline V gene encodes CDR1 SGHVS and CDR2 FQNEAQ. CDR3 size: 11 residues. In DNA, the CDR3 is TGTGCCAGCAGCTCCATAAATGAGCAGTTCTTC. It yields the protein CASSSINEQFF.

This clonotype was seen repeatedly, ten times or more. The chain has TRBV20-1 and TRBJ2-7; D gene uncertain. V was cut by 0 bases and J by 1 base, with 7 bases left in between. Germline V gives CDR1 DFQATT, CDR2 SNEGSKA (reference sequence). This CDR3 is 13 amino acids long. CDR3 DNA sequence: TGCAGTGCTAGAGAAACGTTGTCCTACGAGCAGTACTTC. It specifies CSARETLSYEQYF.

This clonotype was counted ten times or more. The chain has TRBV4-2 and TRBJ2-1; D possibly corresponds to TRBD1 (6 bases). Germline-derived CDR1 and CDR2 are LGHNA and YNFKEQ. V lost 0 bases and J 6 bases, leaving 18 bases between the germline ends. This CDR3 comprises 17 residues. The CDR3 DNA reads as TGTGCCAGCAGCCAAGATCTTCCGGGGACAATAGCCAATGAGCAGTTCTTC. Its protein is CASSQDLPGTIANEQFF.